This T cell receptor (beta chain) was sequenced for a study of CD8 T cells in ankylosing spondylitis. Overall study results and limits: A motif in TCR beta, a set of about eight highly homologous variants, appeared characteristic of ankylosing spondylitis blood. Significant enrichment of disease-linked clones was reported in matched ankylosing spondylitis synovial fluid. Certain motif variants had earlier appeared in reactive arthritis synovial fluid and blood.

CDR1 and CDR2 (germline): SGHRS, YFSETQ. The CDR3 runs 17 residues. V gave up 2 bases and J gave up 7 bases; unmatched junction bases: 7. Generation of TCR beta libraries employed quantitative 5'-RACE incorporating molecular barcodes. MiXCR, run by TCRdb on the 5' RACE reads, gives a single entry per CDR3 protein. The sample holds around 39,000 distinct CDR3 sequences; about 15% are singletons and the top ten take around 50%. Turning to this clonotype: No antigen is known for it.

The TCR originated in a male donor with ankylosing spondylitis or in good health (not recorded which). The genes are TRBV5-1 and TRBJ2-1, with 15 bases aligning to TRBD2. Sequencing used blood. CDR3 region: CASSFGLAGGPVNEQFF. The CDR3 DNA sequence: TGCGCCAGCAGCTTCGGACTAGCGGGAGGGCCGGTGAATGAGCAGTTCTTC.